This TCR beta chain was identified in a study of CD8 T cells in ankylosing spondylitis. Study results and limitations: Reports say disease-linked clones showed up significantly more in matched ankylosing spondylitis synovial fluid. Previous work reported some of these motif variants in the synovial fluid and blood of reactive arthritis.

TCRdb re-called the 5' RACE reads through MiXCR, storing one row per CDR3 protein. The sample yields about 170,000 distinct CDR3 sequences, around 16% seen once. CDR1 is SGHRS, CDR2 YFSETQ, per germline. The CDR3 totals 15 residues. The V gene lost 0 bases and the J gene lost 0 bases, with 6 bases spanning the gap. Many counts were recorded for this clonotype. Its specificity is not known. The specimen was blood, either unsorted or a sorted T cell fraction (not recorded which). The source is a male donor with ankylosing spondylitis or in good health (not recorded which). The genes are TRBV5-1 and TRBJ1-4; D gene ambiguous. Here the CDR3 reads CASSLDGSTNEKLFF. CDR3 nucleotides: TGCGCCAGCAGCTTGGACGGTTCAACTAATGAAAAACTGTTTTTT.